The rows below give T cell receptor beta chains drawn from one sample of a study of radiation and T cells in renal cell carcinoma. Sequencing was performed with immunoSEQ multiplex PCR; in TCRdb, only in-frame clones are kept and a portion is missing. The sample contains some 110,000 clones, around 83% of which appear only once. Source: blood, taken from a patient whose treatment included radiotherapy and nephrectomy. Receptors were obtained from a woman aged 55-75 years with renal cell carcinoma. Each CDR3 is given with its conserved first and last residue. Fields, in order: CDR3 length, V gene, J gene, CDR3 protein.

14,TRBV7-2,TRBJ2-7,CASSSTSGRYEQYF
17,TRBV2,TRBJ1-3,CASSRRQGASSGNTIYF
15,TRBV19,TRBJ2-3,CASSMGTGGTDTQYF
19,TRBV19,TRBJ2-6,CASSIGLNEVGSGANVLTF
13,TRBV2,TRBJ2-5,CASSEEVTETQYF
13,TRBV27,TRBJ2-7,CASSLTAGVEQYF
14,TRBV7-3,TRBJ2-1,CASSLMGSYNEQFF
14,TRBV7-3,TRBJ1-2,CASSPHRDSYGYTF
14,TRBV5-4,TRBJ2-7,CASRPGNRAYEQYF
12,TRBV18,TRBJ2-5,CASSRDQETQYF
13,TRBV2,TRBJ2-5,CASSTGVGETQYF
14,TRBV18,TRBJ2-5,CASSLELGQETQYF
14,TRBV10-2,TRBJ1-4,CASSGATTNEKLFF
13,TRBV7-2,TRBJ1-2,CASSLWQGGGYTF
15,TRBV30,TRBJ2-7,CAWSVKSPGKNEQYF
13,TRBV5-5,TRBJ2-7,CASNLGRGSEQYF
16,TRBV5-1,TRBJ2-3,CASSWVRRGGTDTQYF
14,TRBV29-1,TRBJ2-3,CSARTGTSTDTQYF
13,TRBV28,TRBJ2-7,CASSLLGDYEQYF
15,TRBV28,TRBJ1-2,CASSVTGAFNYGYTF
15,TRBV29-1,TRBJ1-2,CSVASEGGGFGGYTF
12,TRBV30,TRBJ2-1,CAWKAGFNEQFF
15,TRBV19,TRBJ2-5,CASSIDPDSQETQYF
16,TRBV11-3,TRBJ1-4,CASSLGHPPTNEKLFF
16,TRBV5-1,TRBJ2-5,CASSLVEGGPQETQYF
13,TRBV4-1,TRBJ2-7,CASSQGTGYEQYF
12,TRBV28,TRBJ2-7,CASSFDNNEQYF
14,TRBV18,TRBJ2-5,CASSPGPPQETQYF
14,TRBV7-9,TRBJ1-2,CASSLNRGDYGYTF
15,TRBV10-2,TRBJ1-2,CASTRGTGGNYGYTF
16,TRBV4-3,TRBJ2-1,CASSQPGPGRGGEQFF
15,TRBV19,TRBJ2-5,CASMLGPGTSGTQYF
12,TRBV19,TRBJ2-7,CASSGREREQYF
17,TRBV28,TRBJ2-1,CASSTLTGDTPYNEQFF
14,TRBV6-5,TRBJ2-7,CASSKGTGSYEQYF
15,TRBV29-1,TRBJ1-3,CSVEDETRPGNTIYF
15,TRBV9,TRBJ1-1,CASSVGIGRATEAFF
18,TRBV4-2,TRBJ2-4,CASSPDLGLAGAKNIQYF
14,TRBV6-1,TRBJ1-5,CASAEGGYNQPQHF
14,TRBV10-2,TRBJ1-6,CASSDQGSNSPLHF
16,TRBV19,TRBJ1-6,CASSLNGGTGNSPLHF
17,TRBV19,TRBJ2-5,CASSQISGTTLQETQYF
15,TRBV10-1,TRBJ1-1,CASSANRGFSTEAFF
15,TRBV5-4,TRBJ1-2,CASSLDTGTNYGYTF
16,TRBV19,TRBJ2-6,CASTPGGASGANVLTF
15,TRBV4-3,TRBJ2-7,CASSRRLASSYEQYF
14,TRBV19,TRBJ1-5,CASNWGTGNQPQHF
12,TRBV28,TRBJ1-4,CASKQGNEKLFF
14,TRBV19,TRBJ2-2,CASSIQENTGELFF
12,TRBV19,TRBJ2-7,CATRGATGEQYF
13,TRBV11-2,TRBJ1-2,CASSLNTLMGYTF
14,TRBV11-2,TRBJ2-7,CASSLDRFRYEQYF
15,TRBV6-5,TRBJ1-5,CASSRNRVGNQPQHF